Listed below are T cell receptor beta chains from one sample, sequenced in a study of blood T cell repertoires in COVID-19. Only in-frame clones appear in the TCRdb table, and some are missing; sequencing was by immunoSEQ multiplex PCR. Here the sample spans under 250,000 clones, roughly 80% being singletons. Specimen: peripheral blood. Every receptor here comes from a woman between 65 and 79 years old with active or convalescent COVID-19. CDR3s include the opening cysteine and the closing phenylalanine or tryptophan. D genes are given only for firm matches. Clone size is stated in some rows and not others, as once, few, many or a class when expanded.

V gene: TRBV10-3
clone size: -
J gene: TRBJ2-7
D gene: TRBD2
CDR3 protein: CAISETFGTSAKYEQYF
CDR3 DNA: TGTGCCATCAGTGAGACATTTGGGACTAGCGCGAAATACGAGCAGTACTTC

V gene: TRBV2
clone size: -
J gene: TRBJ1-5
D gene: -
CDR3 protein: CAGSRSSNQPQHF
CDR3 DNA: TGTGCCGGCTCAAGATCAAGCAATCAGCCCCAGCATTTT

V gene: TRBV29-1
clone size: -
J gene: TRBJ2-1
D gene: TRBD2
CDR3 protein: CSVNPWTSDSYNEQFF
CDR3 DNA: TGCAGCGTCAATCCCTGGACTAGCGACTCCTACAATGAGCAGTTCTTC

V gene: TRBV18
clone size: -
J gene: TRBJ2-2
D gene: -
CDR3 protein: CASSPIEGNTGELFF
CDR3 DNA: TGTGCCAGCTCACCAATAGAGGGAAACACCGGGGAGCTGTTTTTT

V gene: TRBV7-7
clone size: -
J gene: TRBJ1-1
D gene: -
CDR3 protein: CASSRGGNTEAFF
CDR3 DNA: TGTGCTAGCAGCCGGGGGGGGAACACTGAAGCTTTCTTT

V gene: TRBV11-2
clone size: -
J gene: TRBJ2-1
D gene: -
CDR3 protein: CASSLDRGPYNEQFF
CDR3 DNA: TGTGCCAGCAGCTTAGACAGGGGACCCTACAATGAGCAGTTCTTC

V gene: TRBV19
clone size: -
J gene: TRBJ2-3
D gene: TRBD2
CDR3 protein: CASSIGPSGFYTDTQYF
CDR3 DNA: TGTGCCAGTAGTATTGGGCCTAGCGGTTTTTACACAGATACGCAGTATTTT

V gene: TRBV9
clone size: -
J gene: TRBJ1-1
D gene: -
CDR3 protein: CASSPWGGRNTEAFF
CDR3 DNA: TGTGCCAGCAGCCCATGGGGGGGGCGGAACACTGAAGCTTTCTTT

V gene: TRBV11-2
clone size: -
J gene: TRBJ1-4
D gene: -
CDR3 protein: CASSLIGGQYANEKLFF
CDR3 DNA: TGTGCCAGCAGCTTAATTGGGGGACAATATGCTAATGAAAAACTGTTTTTT

V gene: TRBV5-6
clone size: -
J gene: TRBJ2-7
D gene: TRBD2
CDR3 protein: CASHIAGRPYEQYF
CDR3 DNA: TGTGCCAGCCATATAGCGGGGAGGCCCTACGAGCAGTACTTC

V gene: TRBV5-4
clone size: -
J gene: TRBJ1-2
D gene: -
CDR3 protein: CASSSPGNAHYGYTF
CDR3 DNA: TGTGCCAGCAGCTCTCCGGGAAATGCCCACTATGGCTACACCTTC

V gene: TRBV28
clone size: once
J gene: TRBJ2-1
D gene: TRBD2
CDR3 protein: CASSSSGSSYNEQFF
CDR3 DNA: TGTGCCAGCAGTTCTAGCGGGAGCTCCTACAATGAGCAGTTCTTC

V gene: TRBV5-1
clone size: -
J gene: TRBJ2-5
D gene: -
CDR3 protein: CASWPGSTQETQYF
CDR3 DNA: TGCGCCAGCTGGCCCGGGTCAACCCAAGAGACCCAGTACTTC

V gene: TRBV24-1
clone size: few
J gene: TRBJ2-5
D gene: TRBD1
CDR3 protein: CATSDPGQVETQYF
CDR3 DNA: TGTGCCACCAGTGATCCGGGACAGGTAGAGACCCAGTACTTC

V gene: TRBV29-1
clone size: -
J gene: TRBJ1-1
D gene: TRBD1
CDR3 protein: CSVEEAGGNTEAFF
CDR3 DNA: TGCAGCGTTGAAGAGGCAGGGGGAAACACTGAAGCTTTCTTT

V gene: TRBV29-1
clone size: -
J gene: TRBJ2-1
D gene: TRBD2
CDR3 protein: CSVERGGLAEYNEQFF
CDR3 DNA: TGCAGCGTTGAACGGGGAGGGCTAGCGGAATACAATGAGCAGTTCTTC

V gene: TRBV28
clone size: -
J gene: TRBJ1-2
D gene: TRBD1
CDR3 protein: CASSPPSWDRGGGYTF
CDR3 DNA: TGTGCCAGCAGTCCCCCCTCTTGGGACAGGGGGGGAGGCTACACCTTC

V gene: TRBV5-1
clone size: -
J gene: TRBJ1-3
D gene: -
CDR3 protein: CASSLGSSGNTIYF
CDR3 DNA: TGCGCCAGCAGCTTGGGTAGCTCTGGAAACACCATATATTTT

V gene: TRBV27
clone size: -
J gene: TRBJ1-3
D gene: -
CDR3 protein: CASSLFGGGNTIYF
CDR3 DNA: TGTGCCAGCAGTTTATTCGGCGGTGGAAACACCATATATTTT

V gene: TRBV19
clone size: -
J gene: TRBJ2-5
D gene: TRBD1
CDR3 protein: CASSNDRVQETQYF
CDR3 DNA: TGTGCCAGTAGTAACGACAGGGTTCAAGAGACCCAGTACTTC

V gene: TRBV5-1
clone size: -
J gene: TRBJ1-1
D gene: -
CDR3 protein: CASSPGGPTAEAFF
CDR3 DNA: TGCGCCAGCAGCCCGGGGGGACCGACCGCTGAAGCTTTCTTT

V gene: TRBV5-1
clone size: -
J gene: TRBJ2-1
D gene: -
CDR3 protein: CASSLGTPQAYNEQFF
CDR3 DNA: TGCGCCAGCAGCCTTGGGACTCCTCAGGCCTACAATGAGCAGTTCTTC

V gene: TRBV2
clone size: -
J gene: TRBJ2-1
D gene: -
CDR3 protein: CASSDSGVEFF
CDR3 DNA: TGTGCCAGCAGTGACTCGGGGGTAGAGTTCTTC